These T cell receptor beta chains were read from a single sample in a study of blood T cell repertoires in COVID-19. TCRdb's copy holds only in-frame clones and misses some; the assay was immunoSEQ multiplex PCR. In the table there are under 150,000 clones, approximately 80% of which are singletons. Sequenced material: PBMCs or T cells enriched from blood (not recorded which). These receptors all come from a man aged 50-59 years in a cohort exposed to, infected with or recovered from COVID-19 (not recorded which). Both conserved end residues are part of each CDR3. A D gene is named only where the DNA matches it firmly. Clone size, where shown, is once, few, many, or a class for clones that have expanded.

v_gene	j_gene	abundance	d_gene	CDR3nt	CDR3aa
TRBV27	TRBJ1-1	.	.	TGTGCCAGCAGGAGGTTTCACAGGGTGAACACTGAAGCTTTCTTT	CASRRFHRVNTEAFF
TRBV18	TRBJ1-2	few	.	TGTGCCAGCTCACCACCCCCTTCGGTGGGCTACACCTTC	CASSPPPSVGYTF
TRBV9	TRBJ2-7	.	.	TGTGCCAGCAGCCCGCGAGGCTCTTACGAGCAGTACTTC	CASSPRGSYEQYF
TRBV4-1	TRBJ2-1	.	TRBD2	TGCGCCAGCAGCCGACGTCTACTAGCGGGGAGCTCCTACAATGAGCAGTTCTTC	CASSRRLLAGSSYNEQFF
TRBV19	TRBJ1-2	.	.	TGTGCCAGTAGTACCCTTGACAGAAACTATGGCTACACCTTC	CASSTLDRNYGYTF
TRBV3-1/TRBV3-2	TRBJ2-5	few	TRBD1	TGTGCCAGCAGCCACGGTGACAGGGGAGTTTTTACAGAGACCCAGTACTTC	CASSHGDRGVFTETQYF
TRBV14	TRBJ1-1	.	.	TGTGCCAGCAGCCAAGACTTGACAGATAACACTGAAGCTTTCTTT	CASSQDLTDNTEAFF
TRBV4-2	TRBJ1-6	.	.	TGTGCCAGCAGCCCGGGGCAGGGGCATTCACCCCTCCACTTT	CASSPGQGHSPLHF
TRBV7-2	TRBJ2-7	.	TRBD2	TGTGCCAGCAGCTCGGGACTAGCGGGAGGCGAGCAGTACTTC	CASSSGLAGGEQYF
TRBV6-5	TRBJ2-7	.	.	TGTGCCAGCGGGCCCAGGGTCCCCTACGAGCAGTACTTC	CASGPRVPYEQYF
TRBV12-3/TRBV12-4	TRBJ2-7	.	.	TGTGCCAGCAGCTCGACTACAATCGAGCAGTACTTC	CASSSTTIEQYF
TRBV18	TRBJ2-2	.	TRBD1	TGTGCCAGCTCACCAGGACAGGCCACCGGGGAGCTGTTTTTT	CASSPGQATGELFF
TRBV5-6	TRBJ2-3	once	TRBD2	TGTGCCAGCAGCTTGGCGGGGGGGACAGATACGCAGTATTTT	CASSLAGGTDTQYF
TRBV11-2	TRBJ2-3	.	.	TGTGCCAGCAGCTTAGTAGCGGATACGCAGTATTTT	CASSLVADTQYF
TRBV12-3/TRBV12-4	TRBJ2-7	once	.	TGTGCCAGCAGCTGGACAGCTCTCGAGCAGTACTTC	CASSWTALEQYF
TRBV5-6	TRBJ1-2	.	.	TGTGCCAGCAGCGCCGACTCCCGGGACATTGGAGGCTATGGCTACACCTTC	CASSADSRDIGGYGYTF
TRBV30	TRBJ1-1	.	.	TGTGCCTGGAGTGCGACAGGTGAAGCTTTCTTT	CAWSATGEAFF
TRBV7-6	TRBJ1-1	.	TRBD1	TGTGCCAGCAGCCCCCAGGGGGACACTGAAGCTTTCTTT	CASSPQGDTEAFF
TRBV27	TRBJ2-1	.	.	TGTGCCAGCAGTTTCACTAGTAGTCGGGACAATGAGCAGTTCTTC	CASSFTSSRDNEQFF
TRBV5-5	TRBJ1-3	.	.	TGTGCCAGCAGCTTACAAAGAGGGGGTAGCTCTGGAAACACCATATATTTT	CASSLQRGGSSGNTIYF
TRBV7-9	TRBJ1-5	.	.	TGTGCCAGCAGCTTAGCGGGGGACTGGAATCAGCCCCAGCATTTT	CASSLAGDWNQPQHF
TRBV10-1	TRBJ2-7	few	TRBD1	TGCGCCAGCAGCCCTGGGACAGCGTACGAGCAGTACTTC	CASSPGTAYEQYF
TRBV7-9	TRBJ2-4	.	.	TGTGCCAGCAGCTTATCAGGCTCGCTGGCCAAAAACATTCAGTACTTC	CASSLSGSLAKNIQYF
TRBV10-2	TRBJ2-1	.	TRBD2	TGCGCCAGCGGTTCGGGCAGCACTAGCGGGGGGCCGTTAAGCTCCTACAATGAGCAGTTCTTC	CASGSGSTSGGPLSSYNEQFF
TRBV27	TRBJ1-1	once	.	TGTGCCAGCAGTTCCCGCATCGGGTGGAACACTGAAGCTTTCTTT	CASSSRIGWNTEAFF
TRBV20-1	TRBJ2-3	.	TRBD2	TGCAGTGCTAGTCCTAGCGGGGTCAAGGCAGATACGCAGTATTTT	CSASPSGVKADTQYF
TRBV5-1	TRBJ2-1	once	TRBD1	TGCGCCAGCAGCTTGACCGACAGGGACAATGAGCAGTTCTTC	CASSLTDRDNEQFF
TRBV27	TRBJ1-2	once	TRBD1	TGTGCCAGCAGTTTCTCTTGGACAGGGGGCTATGGCTACACCTTC	CASSFSWTGGYGYTF
TRBV18	TRBJ1-1	few	.	TGTGCCAGCTCACCCAACCCTTACAGGTACACTGAAGCTTTCTTT	CASSPNPYRYTEAFF
TRBV2	TRBJ2-2	.	TRBD1	TGTGCCAGCAAAGGGACAGAGACGAACACCGGGGAGCTGTTTTTT	CASKGTETNTGELFF
TRBV20-1	TRBJ2-7	.	TRBD1	TGCAGTGCGCAGCCGGGACAGCAGCAGTACTTC	CSAQPGQQQYF
TRBV19	TRBJ2-3	.	.	TGTGCCACCTCGGGGACTTCGGTGGGCACAGATACGCAGTATTTT	CATSGTSVGTDTQYF
TRBV27	TRBJ2-7	once	TRBD2	TGTGCCAGCAGTTCGCTTAGCGGGATCGGACGCGAGCAGTACTTC	CASSSLSGIGREQYF
TRBV7-9	TRBJ1-3	.	TRBD1	TGTGCCAGCAGCACCCGAGGCGGGACAGCGCAATCCTCTGGAAACACCATATATTTT	CASSTRGGTAQSSGNTIYF
TRBV7-9	TRBJ2-7	few	.	TGTGCCAGCAGCTTAACGGGAGTGAGTAGACAGGGTGACTACGAGCAGTACTTC	CASSLTGVSRQGDYEQYF
TRBV7-9	TRBJ2-5	once	.	TGTGCCAGCAGCTCCAGGGGTGGAGAGACCCAGTACTTC	CASSSRGGETQYF
TRBV7-6	TRBJ1-2	.	TRBD1	TGTGCCAGCAGCCCCGGACAGGCTGGGAATGGCTACACCTTC	CASSPGQAGNGYTF
TRBV5-1	TRBJ2-2	.	TRBD2	TGCGCCAGCAGCCCGGGACTAGCGGGAGGGCTGGACGGGGAGCTGTTTTTT	CASSPGLAGGLDGELFF
TRBV3-1/TRBV3-2	TRBJ1-2	.	.	TGTGCCAGCAGCGCTGTACAGGCCCTCTATGGCTACACCTTC	CASSAVQALYGYTF
TRBV28	TRBJ2-7	few	.	TGTGCCAGCAGTACTACCGGGACTCAGTCCTACGAGCAGTACTTC	CASSTTGTQSYEQYF
TRBV5-8	TRBJ2-1	once	TRBD1	TGTGCCAGCAGCTGGGGACAGGGCCCCTACAATGAGCAGTTCTTC	CASSWGQGPYNEQFF
TRBV11-2	TRBJ2-7	.	.	TGTGCCAGCCTGGGCCCAGGCTACGAGCAGTACTTC	CASLGPGYEQYF
TRBV15	TRBJ1-6	.	.	TGTGCCACCAGCAGTAAACAGGGAGGGTACGATTCACCCCTCCACTTT	CATSSKQGGYDSPLHF
TRBV9	TRBJ2-7	.	TRBD2	TGTGCCAGCAGCCCCACGGGAGGGGCGGGGGGCACCTCCGAGCAGTACTTC	CASSPTGGAGGTSEQYF
TRBV7-9	TRBJ2-7	.	TRBD2	TGTGCCAGCGGGACTAGCGGGAGTACGCGGGAGCAGTACTTC	CASGTSGSTREQYF
TRBV3-1/TRBV3-2	TRBJ2-1	.	TRBD2	TGTGCCAGCAGCCTAATCGGCGGGGGGAATGAGCAGTTCTTC	CASSLIGGGNEQFF
TRBV2	TRBJ1-1	.	.	TGTGCCAGCAGCGAAATTAATCCGAACACTGAAGCTTTCTTT	CASSEINPNTEAFF
TRBV2	TRBJ2-2	.	.	TGTGCCAGCAGGCGGGACGGGGAGCTGTTTTTT	CASRRDGELFF